These 24 T cell receptor beta chains were sequenced from one sample in a study of T cells in Graves' hyperthyroidism and ophthalmopathy. Regions amplified from RNA transcripts were the TCR beta CDR3 regions. The HTBI primer set was used in a first-round RT-PCR of the TCR CDR3. TCRdb reprocessed the multiplex PCR reads with MiXCR, giving one entry per CDR3 protein. Among more than 600,000 distinct CDR3 sequences listed, about 15% were seen once. Sequenced: blood. The receptors come from a man aged 18 to 29 with Graves' hyperthyroidism.

This clonotype has just a few counts. The rearrangement uses TRBV20-1 and TRBJ2-5; 8 bases are shared with TRBD1. J lost 0 bases, V lost 4 bases, and 4 bases had no gene match. This CDR3 spans 14 amino acids. Germline V gives CDR1 DFQATT, CDR2 SNEGSKA (reference sequence). The CDR3 loop is CSAIRDRYQETQYF. For the CDR3, the DNA is TGCAGTGCTATTCGGGACAGGTACCAAGAGACCCAGTACTTC.

This clonotype was observed a handful of times. The genes are TRBV6-2 or TRBV6-3 and TRBJ2-7; D is perhaps TRBD2 (5 bases). CDR3 length: 14 residues. CDR1 and CDR2 from the germline V gene are MNHEY and SVGEGT. V lost 7 bases and J lost 6, with 19 bases in between. CDR3 amino acids: CASTPYNRGLEQYF. The CDR3 nucleotides are TGTGCCAGCACCCCTTATAACAGAGGACTCGAGCAGTACTTC.

J is TRBJ1-2 and V is TRBV27, with D unclear. The CDR3 totals 13 residues. The V and J ends lost 5 bases and 4 bases respectively, with 11 bases between them. Germline V lookup: CDR1 MNHEY, CDR2 SMNVEV (reference sequence). This chain's CDR3 is CASSLLDGYGYTF. The CDR3 coding sequence is TGTGCCAGCAGTCTACTGGACGGCTATGGCTACACCTTC.

The chain has TRBV9 and TRBJ2-7; D is perhaps TRBD1 (7 bases). Germline V gene lookup returns CDR1 SGDLS and CDR2 YYNGEE. The CDR3 runs 15 residues. Trimming stripped 5 bases from V and 3 bases from J, with 18 bases between. In nucleotides, the CDR3 is TGTGCCAGCAGTCTATACGCGCAGGGGGGCTACGAGCAGTACTTC. It translates to CASSLYAQGGYEQYF.

This clonotype was counted ten times or more. As DNA, the CDR3 is TGTGCCTGGAGTGGCCCTAGCGGGAGGGCCGTCGATGAGCAGTTCTTC. It yields the protein CAWSGPSGRAVDEQFF. This sequence joins TRBV30 and TRBJ2-1, with 12 bases identical to TRBD2. The CDR3 covers 16 residues. The trim removed 1 base at V and 8 bases at J, leaving 9 bases unmatched. Per germline, CDR1 GTSNPN and CDR2 SVGIG (reference sequence).

This clonotype was counted many times. The J gene is TRBJ2-2, the V gene TRBV5-5; the match to TRBD1 covers 8 bases. V lost 4 bases to trimming and J lost 0 bases; unmatched junction nucleotides: 5. The CDR3 totals 16 residues. Looked up from germline, CDR1 is SGHKS and CDR2 is YYEKEE (reference sequence). The CDR3 DNA sequence: TGTGCCAGCAGCCCCGGGACAGGCACGAACACCGGGGAGCTGTTTTTT. This translates into CASSPGTGTNTGELFF.

This clonotype was seen only a few times. The V and J genes are TRBV12-3 or TRBV12-4 and TRBJ2-1; D is undetermined. The ends were cut back, 2 bases at V and 8 bases at J, with 7 bases in the middle. The CDR3 length is 12 residues. In DNA form, the CDR3 reads TGTGCCAGCAGTTTATTAACTCATGAGCAGTTCTTC. Translation gives CASSLLTHEQFF.

This clonotype was recorded a few times. The chain carries TRBV19 and TRBJ1-2; D might be TRBD1 (5 bases). V was cut by 9 bases and J by 4 bases, with 18 bases left in between. The CDR3 loop spans 14 amino acids. Germline lookup yields CDR1 LNHDA and CDR2 SQIVND (reference sequence). In DNA, the CDR3 is TGTGCCAGCGACCCGGGGTCCGGGGGCTATGGCTACACCTTC. Protein: CASDPGSGGYGYTF.

With regard to this clonotype: The junction differs from germline at one of its ends, possibly a read error. The gene calls are TRBV11-2 and TRBJ2-1, with D possibly matching TRBD2 (6 bases). From germline, CDR1 is SGHAT and CDR2 FQNNGV. The CDR3 has 17 residues. In DNA, the CDR3 is TGTGCCAGCAACTTAGTGTCCGGGAGCCCCTATCACAATGAGCAGTTCTTC. As protein: CASNLVSGSPYHNEQFF.

This chain joins TRBV7-3 and TRBJ2-1; D gene ambiguous. Looked up from germline, CDR1 is SGHTA and CDR2 is FQGTGA. V lost 0 bases and J lost 7, with 13 bases in between. This CDR3 contains 15 residues. CDR3 sequence: CASSLTSSIRNEQFF. The CDR3 DNA is TGTGCCAGCAGCTTAACGTCTAGTATAAGGAATGAGCAGTTCTTC.

This chain uses TRBV10-3 with TRBJ2-7; D possibly corresponds to TRBD1 (6 bases). Germline-derived CDR1 and CDR2 are ENHRY and SYGVKD. The CDR3 sequence is 12 residues long. The V gene lost 0 bases and the J gene lost 7 bases, with 7 bases spanning the gap. DNA of the CDR3: TGTGCCATCAGTGAGTCGAGGGGGGAGCAGTACTTC. This translates into CAISESRGEQYF.

This clonotype was counted ten times or more. The chain couples TRBV18 to TRBJ2-5; 7 nucleotides match TRBD1. Per germline, CDR1 KGHSH and CDR2 LQKENI. This CDR3 has 14 residues. The V segment lost 8 bases and the J segment 1 base; nucleotides outside the gene matches: 7. The chain's CDR3 is CASSPGTVQETQYF. The CDR3 bases are TGTGCCAGCAGCCCGGGGACAGTCCAAGAGACCCAGTACTTC.

This clonotype was detected many times. The chain carries TRBV12-3 or TRBV12-4 and TRBJ1-2, with a weak D call TRBD1 (5 bases). Trimming cost V 1 base and J 3 bases, with 9 bases left between them. This CDR3 has 14 amino acids. The CDR3 is CASSLDPGHYGYTF. CDR3 DNA sequence: TGTGCCAGCAGTTTAGATCCGGGACACTATGGCTACACCTTC.

V is TRBV15 and J is TRBJ1-4; weak D call: TRBD1 (5 bases). The length of the CDR3 is 15 residues. V lost 0 bases, J lost 8 bases, and 13 bases lay in between. Germline lookup yields CDR1 LNHNV and CDR2 YYDKDF (reference sequence). Here the CDR3 DNA reads TGTGCCACCAGCAGAGATCTCGGGTGGGACGAAAAACTGTTTTTT. Its translation: CATSRDLGWDEKLFF.

About this clonotype: Possible read error: a much larger clone is one base away. The rearrangement uses TRBV28 and TRBJ2-7; D remains unclear. The germline CDR1 and CDR2 sequences are MDHEN and SYDVKM. CDR3 length: 16 amino acids. V lost 4 bases and J 2 bases, leaving 18 bases between the germline ends. CDR3 sequence reads: CASSSFMVVSTYEQYF. CDR3 in DNA: TGTGCCAGCAGTTCTTTCATGGTCGTTAGCACCTACGAGCAGTACTTC.

This clonotype was detected a few times. The chain uses TRBV11-2 and TRBJ2-2; weak D call: TRBD1 (5 bases). This CDR3 region has 16 residues. V lost 2 bases, J lost 6 bases, and 16 bases lay in between. Germline CDR1 SGHAT, CDR2 FQNNGV. The CDR3 coding sequence is TGTGCCAGCAGCTTACTCCCAGGGCAGCTCGCCGGGGAGCTGTTTTTT. This encodes CASSLLPGQLAGELFF.

This sequence joins TRBV18 and TRBJ1-2, with TRBD1 identical over 10 bases. Germline CDR1 reads KGHSH; CDR2 reads LQKENI. Trimming removed 3 bases from V and 5 bases from J; junction bases left unmatched: 9. CDR3 length equals 16 residues. The CDR3 nucleotides are TGTGCCAGCTCACCGAGACAGGGGGCTTCTTATTATGGCTACACCTTC. The encoded protein is CASSPRQGASYYGYTF.

This clonotype was found once. This sequence joins TRBV6-1 and TRBJ2-2; D call uncertain. Germline-derived CDR1 and CDR2 are MNHNS and SASEGT. CDR3 length: 17 amino acids. Trimming took off 4 bases at V and 2 bases at J, with 17 bases between the two ends. In DNA form, the CDR3 reads TGTGCCAGCAGTGTTTTGGGCCCCTCCGTAAACACCGGGGAGCTGTTTTTT. Protein: CASSVLGPSVNTGELFF.

This clonotype has more than one count but fewer than ten. J is TRBJ1-1 and V is TRBV20-1; D is unresolved. Germline CDR1 and CDR2: DFQATT and SNEGSKA (reference sequence). There are 15 residues in the CDR3. V shed 0 bases and J shed 0 bases, with 11 bases lying between them. The CDR3 DNA reads TGCAGTGCTAGAGATCGGAACGGAATGAACACTGAAGCTTTCTTT. The encoded protein is CSARDRNGMNTEAFF.

This clonotype was observed a few times. This chain uses TRBV4-3 with TRBJ2-3, with TRBD2 identical over 10 bases. The V gene's germline CDR1 is LGHNA and CDR2 YSLEER. Trimming at V came to 4 bases and at J to 5 bases, leaving 9 bases not matched to a gene. The CDR3 length is 16 residues. CDR3 loop: CASSLRTSGAEDTQYF. The CDR3 coding sequence is TGCGCCAGCAGCCTGAGGACTAGCGGAGCGGAAGATACGCAGTATTTT.

This sequence joins TRBV7-8 and TRBJ1-2; D is unresolved. The V gene lost 4 bases and the J gene lost 10 bases, with 10 bases spanning the gap. From germline, CDR1 is SGHVS and CDR2 FQNEAQ. This CDR3 has 11 amino acids. Here the CDR3 DNA reads TGTGCCAGCAGCTCGGACTCTTTCTACACCTTC. It codes for CASSSDSFYTF.

CDR3 nucleotide sequence: TGTGCCAGCAGCACTGCGGCTAGCGGGGGGAATGAGCAGTTCTTC. The encoded protein is CASSTAASGGNEQFF. The chain has TRBV7-9 and TRBJ2-1; 11 nucleotides align to TRBD2. V lost 5 bases to trimming and J lost 7 bases; unmatched junction nucleotides: 7. The V gene's germline CDR1 is SEHNR and CDR2 FQNEAQ (reference sequence). This CDR3 has 15 amino acids. Using reference TRBV7-9 and TRBJ2-1 for the parts outside the CDR3, the full variable domain is DTGVSQNPRHKITKRGQNVTFRCDPISEHNRLYWYRQTLGQGPEFLTYFQNEAQLEKSRLLSDRFSAERPKGSFSTLEIQRTEQGDSAMYLCASSTAASGGNEQFFGPGTRLTVL.

This clonotype was seen a few times. The chain links TRBV7-2 to TRBJ2-1, with a possible D match to TRBD2 (6 bases). CDR1 and CDR2 (germline): SGHTA, FQGNSA. This CDR3 is 20 amino acids long. V lost 5 bases, J lost 4 bases, and 30 bases lay in between. The CDR3 DNA reads TGTGCCAGCAGCGGCTCCGTTCCAGGGAGTCGGGACTTTTTTTACAATGAGCAGTTCTTC. Encoded protein: CASSGSVPGSRDFFYNEQFF.

This clonotype occurred a few times. The chain carries TRBV19 and TRBJ1-2; D is uncertain. The CDR3 spans 14 residues. Germline V CDR1 and CDR2: LNHDA, SQIVND (reference sequence). V lost 2 bases and J lost 4, with 11 bases in between. CDR3 sequence reads: CASSIWEKRYGYTF. The CDR3 bases are TGTGCCAGTAGTATATGGGAGAAACGCTATGGCTACACCTTC. The full variable domain, in which reference TRBV19 and TRBJ1-2 provide the parts outside the CDR3, is DGGITQSPKYLFRKEGQNVTLSCEQNLNHDAMYWYRQDPGQGLRLIYYSQIVNDFQKGDIAEGYSVSREKKESFPLTVTSAQKNPTAFYLCASSIWEKRYGYTFGSGTRLTVV.